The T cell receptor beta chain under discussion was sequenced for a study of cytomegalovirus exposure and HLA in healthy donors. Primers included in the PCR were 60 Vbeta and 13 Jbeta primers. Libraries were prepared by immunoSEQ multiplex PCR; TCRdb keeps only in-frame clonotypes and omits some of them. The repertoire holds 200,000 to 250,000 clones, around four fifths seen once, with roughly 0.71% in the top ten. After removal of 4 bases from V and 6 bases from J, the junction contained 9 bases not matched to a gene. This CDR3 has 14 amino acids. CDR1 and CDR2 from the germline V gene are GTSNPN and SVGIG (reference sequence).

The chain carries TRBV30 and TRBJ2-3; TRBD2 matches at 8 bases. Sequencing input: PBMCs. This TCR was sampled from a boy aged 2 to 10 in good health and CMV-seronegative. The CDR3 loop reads CAWKRAGGPDTQYF. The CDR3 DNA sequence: TGTGCCTGGAAAAGGGCGGGGGGCCCGGATACGCAGTATTTT. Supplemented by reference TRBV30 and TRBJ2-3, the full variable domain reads SQTIHQWPATLVQPVGSPLSLECTVEGTSNPNLYWYRQAAGRGLQLLFYSVGIGQISSEVPQNLSASRPQDRQFILSSKKLLLSDSGFYLCAWKRAGGPDTQYFGPGTRLTVL.